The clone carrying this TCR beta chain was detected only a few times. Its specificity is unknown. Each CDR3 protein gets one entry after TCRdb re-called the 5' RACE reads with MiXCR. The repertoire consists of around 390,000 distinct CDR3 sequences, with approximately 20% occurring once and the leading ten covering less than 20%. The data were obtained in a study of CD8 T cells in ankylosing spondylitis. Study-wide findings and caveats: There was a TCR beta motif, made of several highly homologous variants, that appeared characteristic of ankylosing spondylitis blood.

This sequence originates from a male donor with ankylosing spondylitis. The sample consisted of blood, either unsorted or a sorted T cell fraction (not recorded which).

CDR3 sequence (DNA): TGTGCCAGCAGCCAAGATGGGGGATCCTATGGCTACACCTTC. Protein: CASSQDGGSYGYTF. The chain carries TRBV3-1 and TRBJ1-2, with TRBD1 as a possible D gene (5 bases). Germline CDR1 reads LGHDT; CDR2 reads YNNKEL (reference sequence). The CDR3 contains 14 residues. Trimming removed 0 bases from V and 4 bases from J, with 9 bases in between.